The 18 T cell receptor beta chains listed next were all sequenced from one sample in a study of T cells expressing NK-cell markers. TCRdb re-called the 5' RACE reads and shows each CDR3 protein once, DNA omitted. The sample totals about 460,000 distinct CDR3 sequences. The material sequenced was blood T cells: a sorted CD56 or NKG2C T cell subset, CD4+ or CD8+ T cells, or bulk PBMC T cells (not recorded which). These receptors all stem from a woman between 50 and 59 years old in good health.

The CDR3 region is CASIGVSGRPYNEQFF. This chain joins TRBV6-5 and TRBJ2-1; TCRdb names TRBD1, which stays unverified in the absence of DNA. The CDR3 sequence is 16 residues long. The germline V gene has CDR1 MNHEY and CDR2 SVGAGI.

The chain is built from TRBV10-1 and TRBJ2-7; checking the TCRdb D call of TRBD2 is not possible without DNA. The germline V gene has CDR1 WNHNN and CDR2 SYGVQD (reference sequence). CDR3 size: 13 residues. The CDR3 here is CASSETSGYEQYF.

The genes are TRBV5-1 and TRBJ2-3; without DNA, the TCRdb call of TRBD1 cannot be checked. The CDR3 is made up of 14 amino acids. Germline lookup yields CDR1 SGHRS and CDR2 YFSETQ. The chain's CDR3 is CASSEDLSQGTQYF.

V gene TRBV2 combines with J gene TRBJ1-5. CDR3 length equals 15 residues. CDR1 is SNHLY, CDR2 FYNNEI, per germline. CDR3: CASTLERNSNQPQHF.

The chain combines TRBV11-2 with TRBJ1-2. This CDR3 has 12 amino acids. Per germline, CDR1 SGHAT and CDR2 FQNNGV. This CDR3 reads CASSLIADGYTF. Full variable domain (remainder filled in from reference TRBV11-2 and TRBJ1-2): EAGVAQSPRYKIIEKRQSVAFWCNPISGHATLYWYQQILGQGPKLLIQFQNNGVVDDSQLPKDRFSAERLKGVDSTLKIQPAKLEDSAVYLCASSLIADGYTFGSGTRLTVV.

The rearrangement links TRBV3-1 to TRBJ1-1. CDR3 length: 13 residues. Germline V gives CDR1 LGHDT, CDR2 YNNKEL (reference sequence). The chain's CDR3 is CASSRGRNTEAFF.

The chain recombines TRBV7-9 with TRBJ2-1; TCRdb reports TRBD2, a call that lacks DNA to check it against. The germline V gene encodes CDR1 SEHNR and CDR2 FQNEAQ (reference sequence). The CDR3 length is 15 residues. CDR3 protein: CASSLSGLFYNEQFF.

CDR3 sequence: CASSLLGTSTGELFF. The chain joins TRBV27 to TRBJ2-2; the TCRdb D gene call, TRBD2, has no DNA to confirm it. Germline V gene data show CDR1 as MNHEY and CDR2 as SMNVEV (reference sequence). CDR3 length equals 15 residues.

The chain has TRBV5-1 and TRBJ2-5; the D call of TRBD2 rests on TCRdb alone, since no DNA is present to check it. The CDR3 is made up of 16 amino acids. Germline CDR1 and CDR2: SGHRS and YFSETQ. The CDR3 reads CASNSGLAGGRETQYF. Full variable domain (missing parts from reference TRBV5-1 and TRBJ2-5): KAGVTQTPRYLIKTRGQQVTLSCSPISGHRSVSWYQQTPGQGLQFLFEYFSETQRNKGNFPGRFSGRQFSNSRSEMNVSTLELGDSALYLCASNSGLAGGRETQYFGPGTRLLVL.

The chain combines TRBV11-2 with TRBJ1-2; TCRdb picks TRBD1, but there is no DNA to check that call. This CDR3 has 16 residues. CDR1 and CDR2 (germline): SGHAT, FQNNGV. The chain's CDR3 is CASSSIRDRGTYGYTF.

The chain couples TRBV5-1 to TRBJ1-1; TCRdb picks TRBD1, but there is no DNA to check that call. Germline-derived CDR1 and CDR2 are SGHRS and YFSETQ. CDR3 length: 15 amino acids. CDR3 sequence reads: CASSLEGRENTEAFF. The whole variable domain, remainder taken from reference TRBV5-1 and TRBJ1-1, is KAGVTQTPRYLIKTRGQQVTLSCSPISGHRSVSWYQQTPGQGLQFLFEYFSETQRNKGNFPGRFSGRQFSNSRSEMNVSTLELGDSALYLCASSLEGRENTEAFFGQGTRLTVV.

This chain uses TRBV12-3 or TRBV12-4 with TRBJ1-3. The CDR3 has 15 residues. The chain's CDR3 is CASTQGGSSGNTIYF.

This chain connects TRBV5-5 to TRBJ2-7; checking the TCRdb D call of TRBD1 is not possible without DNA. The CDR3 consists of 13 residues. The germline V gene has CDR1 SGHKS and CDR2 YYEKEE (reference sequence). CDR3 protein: CASRRTGVTEQYF.

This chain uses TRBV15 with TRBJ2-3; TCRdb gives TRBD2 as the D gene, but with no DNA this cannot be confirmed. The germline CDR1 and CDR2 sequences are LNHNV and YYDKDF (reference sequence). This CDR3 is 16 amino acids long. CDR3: CATSRALAGDTDTQYF.

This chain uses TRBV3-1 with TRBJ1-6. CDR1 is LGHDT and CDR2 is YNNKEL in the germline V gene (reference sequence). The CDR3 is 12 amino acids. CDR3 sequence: CASRVMGFSLHF.

CDR3 residues: CSARDYGQGTETQYF. V and J are TRBV20-1 and TRBJ2-5; TCRdb calls TRBD1, which cannot be checked without DNA. There are 15 residues in the CDR3. Germline V lookup: CDR1 DFQATT, CDR2 SNEGSKA (reference sequence).

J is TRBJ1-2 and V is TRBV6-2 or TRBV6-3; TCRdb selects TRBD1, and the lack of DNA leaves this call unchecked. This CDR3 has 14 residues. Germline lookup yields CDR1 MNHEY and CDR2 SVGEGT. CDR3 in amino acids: CASTQPPGLYGYTF.

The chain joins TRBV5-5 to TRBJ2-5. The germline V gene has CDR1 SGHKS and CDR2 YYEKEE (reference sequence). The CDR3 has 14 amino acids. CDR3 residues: CASSPVGVWETQYF.